Listed here are 5 T cell receptor beta chains from one sample, sequenced in a study of T cell repertoires in cytomegalovirus infection. These receptors' targets are unknown. MiXCR was run by TCRdb on the reads, yielding one entry per CDR3 protein. In the table there are 40,000 to 50,000 distinct CDR3 sequences, 20% to 25% of which are singletons. The sequencing sample was made of PBMCs, sequenced either directly or after in vitro stimulation (not recorded which). The receptors shown here come from a human donor in good health (CMV status not recorded). Some clones in this sample may be carry-over from other donors' samples.

This clonotype has ten or more counts. The rearrangement joins TRBV4-2 to TRBJ2-1; 8 bases agree with TRBD1. Germline CDR1 is LGHNA and CDR2 is YNFKEQ. The CDR3 runs 12 residues. Trimming cost V 4 bases and J 9 bases; bases outside gene matches: 2. The DNA for the CDR3 is TGTGCCAGCAGCCTCGACAGGGGTGAGCAGTTCTTC. As protein: CASSLDRGEQFF.

The V gene is TRBV13, the J gene TRBJ2-7; 7 bases line up with TRBD2. This CDR3 is 15 amino acids long. The germline V gene has CDR1 PRHDT and CDR2 FYEKMQ (reference sequence). J gave up 3 bases and V 0 bases, and 5 bases lay outside the gene matches. DNA for the CDR3: TGTGCCAGCAGCTTAGGGGCTAGCGGAGGCTACGAGCAGTACTTC. Translated: CASSLGASGGYEQYF.

This clonotype was observed at least ten times. This chain joins TRBV5-1 and TRBJ2-7; D is perhaps TRBD1 or TRBD2 (5 bases each). The germline V gene has CDR1 SGHRS and CDR2 YFSETQ. The ends were cut back, 1 base at V and 0 bases at J, with 17 bases in the middle. The CDR3 length is 17 residues. The CDR3: CASSLSLRGAASYEQYF. CDR3 sequence (DNA): TGCGCCAGCAGCTTGTCTCTTCGGGGCGCAGCCTCCTACGAGCAGTACTTC.

The table lists this clonotype with a few counts. This chain links TRBV20-1 with TRBJ2-4, with D perhaps TRBD2 (6 bases). The CDR3 is 13 residues long. The germline gives CDR1 DFQATT, CDR2 SNEGSKA (reference sequence). Trimming took 5 bases from V and 0 from J, leaving 8 bases between them. CDR3 protein: CSAREIAKNIQYF. CDR3 DNA: TGCAGTGCTCGGGAGATAGCCAAAAACATTCAGTACTTC.

Ten or more counts support this clonotype. This chain joins TRBV7-2 and TRBJ1-5; the D gene is possibly TRBD1 (5 bases). CDR1 and CDR2 from the germline V gene are SGHTA and FQGNSA. This CDR3 contains 17 residues. V shed 5 bases and J shed 2 bases, with 19 bases lying between them. The CDR3 DNA follows: TGTGCCAGCAGCGGGTGCAGAGGGGCGTATTGCAATCAGCCCCAGCATTTT. It is translated as CASSGCRGAYCNQPQHF.